These T cell receptor beta chains were read from a single sample in a study of Graves' ophthalmopathy and Graves' hyperthyroidism. TCRdb analysed the multiplex PCR reads with MiXCR anew, one entry per CDR3 protein. The sample includes about 240,000 distinct CDR3 sequences, 45% seen only once; the top ten take less than 50%. The sequenced sample was peripheral blood. These receptors originate from an adult man with Graves' ophthalmopathy. Both conserved end residues are part of each CDR3. The D gene is left open where the match is weak. Expanded clones are given a class, and other clones once, few, many or no size at all.

abundance	v_gene	j_gene	d_gene	len	CDR3nt	CDR3aa
.	TRBV20-1	TRBJ2-5	TRBD1	16	TGCAGTGCTGGGATTATCCGGGACAGGGGTGTTGGGACCCAGTACTTC	CSAGIIRDRGVGTQYF
.	TRBV20-1	TRBJ1-3	TRBD1	15	TGCAGTGCTAGAGGGGACAGGGGGGGAGGAAACACCATATATTTT	CSARGDRGGGNTIYF
.	TRBV7-2	TRBJ2-7	.	15	TGTGCCAGCAGCCGCCCGACAGCCGGTTCCTACGAGCAGTACTTC	CASSRPTAGSYEQYF
.	TRBV24-1	TRBJ1-3	TRBD1	18	TGTGCCACCAGTGATTTGAGGGACAGGTTATACTCTGGAAACACCATATATTTT	CATSDLRDRLYSGNTIYF
.	TRBV2	TRBJ1-1	.	14	TGTGCCAGCAGTTTAAATTGGCAGAACACTGAAGCTTTCTTT	CASSLNWQNTEAFF
few	TRBV2	TRBJ2-7	.	16	TGTGCCAGCAGTGAAGCGTTCCGACTAGACACCTACGAGCAGTACTTC	CASSEAFRLDTYEQYF
.	TRBV19	TRBJ1-1	.	14	TGTGCCAGTAGTACAGGGACACTAAACACTGAAGCTCTCTTT	CASSTGTLNTEALF
few	TRBV2	TRBJ1-4	TRBD1	15	TGCGCCAGCAGCTCTCCTCAGGGGGCAGGTGAAAAACTGTTTTTT	CASSSPQGAGEKLFF
.	TRBV12-3/TRBV12-4	TRBJ1-1	TRBD1	15	TGTGCCAGCAGATACCCCGGAGGGGGCCGCACTGAAGCTTTCTTT	CASRYPGGGRTEAFF
.	TRBV12-3/TRBV12-4	TRBJ2-5	.	13	TGTGCCAGCAGCTCAACCTTGGGGGAGACCCAGTACTTC	CASSSTLGETQYF
many	TRBV20-1	TRBJ1-5	.	13	TGCAGTGCTACGCAGGGGACCAGTCAGCCCCAGCATTTT	CSATQGTSQPQHF
.	TRBV7-9	TRBJ2-7	TRBD1	14	TGTGCCAGCAGTCGGGACAGTATGGCCTACGAGCAGTGCTTC	CASSRDSMAYEQCF
.	TRBV7-9	TRBJ1-2	.	14	TGTGCCAGCAGCTTAGGGAGGGGAGCCTATGGCTACACCTTC	CASSLGRGAYGYTF
.	TRBV7-6	TRBJ1-1	.	12	TGTGCCAGCAGCCCATTAGGGCCTGAAGCTTTCTTT	CASSPLGPEAFF
.	TRBV20-1	TRBJ2-6	.	17	TGCAGTGCTGACCAGGGTTTACCGAGCTCTGGGGCCAACGTCCTGACTTTC	CSADQGLPSSGANVLTF
few	TRBV29-1	TRBJ2-2	.	15	TGCAGCGCCCGTTTAGGGGGGGTGAACACCGGGGAGCTGTTTTTT	CSARLGGVNTGELFF
once	TRBV7-2	TRBJ2-5	.	15	TGTGCCAGCAGCTTAGGGGGGGCAAGGGGTGAGACCCAGTACTTC	CASSLGGARGETQYF
.	TRBV12-3/TRBV12-4	TRBJ1-5	.	13	TGTGCCAGCAGTTTAGAACAGAATCAGCCCCAGCATTTT	CASSLEQNQPQHF
once	TRBV9	TRBJ2-7	TRBD1	14	TGTGCCAGCAGCGTAGGGGACAGACCCTACGAGCAGTACTTC	CASSVGDRPYEQYF